What follows describes a single TCR beta chain. Its antigen is unknown. No qualities accompany the bases; no much larger clone lies one base away. The data were taken from a study of blood T cell repertoires in COVID-19 (dated by TCRdb to the early 2020s). For context, the study as a whole: Samples from collaborators originated in the United States, Italy and Spain and spanned both the acute and convalescent phases of COVID-19. The prospective study material was composed of cDNA or gDNA derived from T cells, B-cell-depleted T cells, or PBMCs. The dataset comprised deeply sampled blood TCRbeta repertoires from subjects exposed to, actively infected with, or recovered from COVID-19. The repertoires were made available in a free public database intended to serve as a resource for research on the immune response to SARS-CoV-2. Samples were obtained from the ongoing ImmuneRACE study (first 160 participants) and from some 1,200 subjects provided by 6 global collaborators. A de-identified subject ID, COVID-19 status, age in years and sex were almost always included in the sample metadata. Where HLA class I and class II types were available, the types were taken from metadata supplied by the sample provider, not from assay-based typing.

The collaborating institutions used their own protocols to collect whole blood in K2EDTA tubes. Collaborator samples were shipped for TCRbeta analysis as frozen whole blood, isolated PBMCs, or DNA extracted from either sample type. The paper's findings and limits, for the study overall: Clinical and demographic metadata were provided uncurated, with the amount varying by source and participant.

TCRbeta CDR3 regions were amplified from genomic DNA by means of the immunoSEQ Assay, a bias-controlled multiplex PCR. In the source study's methods: The number of nucleated cells in each sample was estimated from the amplification of reference gene primers within the assay. To quantify the absolute abundance of each unique TCRbeta CDR3 rearrangement, sequence reads were collapsed and filtered. For each sample, productive Simpson clonality was calculated as the square root of Simpson's diversity index over productive rearrangements. What TCRdb holds here is the immuneACCESS table cut down to in-frame rearrangements. Part of the clones is not present; checked against another copy, under half of the missing clones reflect an unresolved V gene, and the others are unexplained. V, J and clone size are those of that table, while D and trimming were read from the DNA. The sample has around 75,000 clones on record, about four fifths of them singletons. The top ten constitute less than 5.5% of the sample.

CDR1 SEHNR and CDR2 FQNEAQ were looked up in the germline V gene (reference sequence). Spanning cysteine to phenylalanine, the CDR3 consists of 15 amino acids. Only CDR3 DNA is held: 45 bases, read in frame from base 1. Cut back by 6 bases and 0 bases, the V and J ends lie 13 bases apart. The receptor's source is a woman aged 80 or over with active or convalescent COVID-19. The sample comprised peripheral blood. The rearranged chain carries TRBV7-9 and TRBJ2-3; the D segment cannot be called with confidence. The DNA is TGTGCCAGCAGTCTGGCACTATCAAGCACAGATACGCAGTATTTT. Its protein reads: CASSLALSSTDTQYF.